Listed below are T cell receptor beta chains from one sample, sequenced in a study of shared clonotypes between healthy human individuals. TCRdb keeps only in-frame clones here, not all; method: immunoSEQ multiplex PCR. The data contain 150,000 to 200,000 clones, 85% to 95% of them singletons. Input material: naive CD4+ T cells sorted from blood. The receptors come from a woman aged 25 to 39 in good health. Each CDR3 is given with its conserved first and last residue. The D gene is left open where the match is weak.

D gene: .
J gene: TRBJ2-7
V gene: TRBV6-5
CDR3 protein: CASSYAFSSYEQYF
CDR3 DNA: TGTGCCAGCAGTTACGCTTTTAGCTCCTACGAGCAGTACTTC

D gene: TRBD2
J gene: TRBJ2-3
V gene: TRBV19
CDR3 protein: CASSREGTDTQYF
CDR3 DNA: TGTGCCAGTAGCCGGGAGGGGACAGATACGCAGTATTTT

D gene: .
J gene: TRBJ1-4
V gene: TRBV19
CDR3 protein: CASSRPWAQSGKLFF
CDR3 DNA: TGTGCCAGTAGTCGCCCCTGGGCCCAGAGTGGAAAACTGTTTTTT

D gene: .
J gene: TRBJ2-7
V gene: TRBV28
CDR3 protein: CAIKQPWGQGEQYF
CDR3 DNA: TGTGCCATCAAACAGCCCTGGGGCCAGGGCGAGCAGTACTTC

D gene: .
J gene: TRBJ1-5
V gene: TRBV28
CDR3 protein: CASRRSTGSSNQPQHF
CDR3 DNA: TGTGCCAGCAGGAGATCTACAGGATCTTCAAATCAGCCCCAGCATTTT

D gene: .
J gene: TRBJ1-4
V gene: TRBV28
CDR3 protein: CASSQQVTNEKLFF
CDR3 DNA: TGTGCCAGCAGTCAACAAGTAACTAATGAAAAACTGTTTTTT

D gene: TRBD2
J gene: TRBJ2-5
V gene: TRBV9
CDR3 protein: CASSVGTSAGEETQYF
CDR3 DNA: TGTGCCAGCAGCGTAGGAACTAGCGCGGGGGAGGAGACCCAGTACTTC

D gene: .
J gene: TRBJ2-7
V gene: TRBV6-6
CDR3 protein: CASNRVGLAFYEQYF
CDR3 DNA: TGTGCCAGCAACCGGGTGGGACTCGCATTCTACGAGCAGTACTTC

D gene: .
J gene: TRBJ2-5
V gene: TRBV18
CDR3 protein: CASSPPGQETQYF
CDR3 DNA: TGTGCCAGCTCCCCACCAGGGCAAGAGACCCAGTACTTC

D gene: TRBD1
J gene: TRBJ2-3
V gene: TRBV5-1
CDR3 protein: CASSPGQATDTQYF
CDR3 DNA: TGCGCCAGCAGCCCTGGACAGGCGACAGATACGCAGTATTTT